A single sample is the source of the 10 T cell receptor beta chains below, sequenced in a study of blood T cell repertoires in COVID-19 (TCRdb year 2020). The method behind the library was the immunoSEQ multiplex PCR assay. TCRdb carries this immuneACCESS record with in-frame sequences only. Its versions omit some clonotypes, under half of them owing to an unresolved V gene in the studies checked, with the rest unexplained. Across this sample there are about 260,000 clones, with 88% seen only once. The ten largest clones capture roughly a tenth of the sample. The sequenced sample consisted of peripheral blood. The receptors shown here come from a woman aged 70-85 years with COVID-19, enrolled during active disease.

This clone is large (0.1 to 1%) by share. The chain uses TRBV7-2 and TRBJ1-1; the match to TRBD1 covers 8 bases. Trimming took 4 bases from V and 3 from J; bases not matched to a gene: 4. The CDR3 covers 14 residues. Looked up from germline, CDR1 is SGHTA and CDR2 is FQGNSA. The CDR3 region is CASSSSGGYTEAFF. CDR3 coding DNA: TGTGCCAGCAGCTCCTCAGGGGGCTACACTGAAGCTTTCTTT.

J is TRBJ2-7 and V is TRBV7-6; 11 bases align to TRBD1. Germline values: CDR1 SGHVS, CDR2 FNYEAQ. The J segment lost 6 bases and the V segment lost 5 bases, leaving 9 bases of the junction unmatched. This CDR3 has 15 amino acids. CDR3 nucleotide sequence: TGTGCCAGCAGCACGGGACAGGGGGGTTTAGGCGAGCAGTACTTC. Translating it yields CASSTGQGGLGEQYF.

CDR3: CASTPTGKDQPQHF. The CDR3 coding sequence is TGTGCCAGCACCCCAACAGGGAAAGATCAGCCCCAGCATTTT. The chain is built from TRBV27 and TRBJ1-5; a possible D gene is TRBD1 (6 bases). The ends were cut back, 7 bases at V and 5 bases at J, with 15 bases in the middle. There are 14 residues in the CDR3. Germline V gene data show CDR1 as MNHEY and CDR2 as SMNVEV (reference sequence).

This clone came up once. V gene TRBV7-2 combines with J gene TRBJ2-7; the D gene is possibly TRBD1 (6 bases). This CDR3 is 14 amino acids long. Trimming shortened V by 5 bases and J by 5 bases, and 16 bases separated the two germline ends. Looked up from germline, CDR1 is SGHTA and CDR2 is FQGNSA. CDR3 residues: CASSPPTTGNEQYF. The CDR3 DNA reads as TGTGCCAGCAGCCCCCCGACAACAGGGAACGAGCAGTACTTC.

This chain joins TRBV19 and TRBJ2-5, with a tentative D call TRBD2 (6 bases). Trimming pared 5 bases from V and 5 bases from J, leaving 9 bases between. Looked up from germline, CDR1 is LNHDA and CDR2 is SQIVND (reference sequence). The CDR3 totals 12 residues. The CDR3, as DNA: TGTGCCAGTAGTGGCGGAGGGGAGACCCAGTACTTC. Protein sequence: CASSGGGETQYF.

This clone came up once. The V and J genes are TRBV7-9 and TRBJ2-3, with D maybe TRBD2 (6 bases). Germline CDR1 and CDR2: SEHNR and FQNEAQ (reference sequence). Trimming cost V 1 base and J 5 bases, with 10 bases left between them. CDR3 size: 14 residues. DNA of the CDR3: TGTGCCAGCAGCTTAGGGGGGACTTTAGATACGCAGTATTTT. Amino acid sequence: CASSLGGTLDTQYF.

The chain couples TRBV11-3 to TRBJ1-3, with D unclear. The CDR3 extends over 16 amino acids. CDR1 and CDR2 from the germline V gene are SGHNT and YENEEA. V was clipped by 5 bases and J by 0 bases, with 14 bases between them. Here the CDR3 reads CASSTRVVTSGNTIYF. CDR3 sequence (DNA): TGTGCCAGCAGCACGAGGGTTGTGACCTCTGGAAACACCATATATTTT.

This chain uses TRBV7-6 with TRBJ2-1; 8 bases agree with TRBD1. CDR1 SGHVS and CDR2 FNYEAQ come from the germline V gene. V shed 5 bases and J 2 bases; nucleotides not matched to a gene: 8. This CDR3 comprises 16 residues. The CDR3 sequence is CASSPHGTGPYNEQFF. CDR3 sequence (DNA): TGTGCCAGCAGCCCGCACGGGACAGGTCCCTACAATGAGCAGTTCTTC. Supplemented by reference TRBV7-6 and TRBJ2-1, the full variable domain reads GAGVSQSPRYKVTKRGQDVALRCDPISGHVSLYWYRQALGQGPEFLTYFNYEAQQDKSGLPNDRFSAERPEGSISTLTIQRTEQRDSAMYRCASSPHGTGPYNEQFFGPGTRLTVL.

This chain links TRBV2 with TRBJ1-5; D remains unclear. The CDR3 totals 13 residues. The ends were cut back, 8 bases at V and 6 bases at J, with 14 bases in the middle. Per germline, CDR1 SNHLY and CDR2 FYNNEI. The CDR3 DNA follows: TGTGCCAGCTTGGGAGGTCTCGGTCAGCCCCAGCATTTT. Translating it yields CASLGGLGQPQHF.

The CDR3 DNA reads as TGTGCCAGCAGCTTCCCCCTAGGAATTGAGGGCTACACCTTC. This translates into CASSFPLGIEGYTF. This chain joins TRBV7-9 and TRBJ1-2, with D hard to call. V was clipped by 3 bases and J by 8 bases, with 16 bases between them. In germline, CDR1 is SEHNR, CDR2 FQNEAQ (reference sequence). This CDR3 spans 14 amino acids.